A selection of T cell receptor beta chains follows, all from one sample in a study of molecular identifiers for immune sequencing clone quantification. TCRdb independently ran MiXCR on the PCR reads; one entry per CDR3 protein. The table includes more than 70,000 distinct CDR3 sequences, approximately 22% detected once. The sample comprised naive CD8+ T cells from blood, with Jurkat cell RNA spiked in. All receptors come from a human donor in good health. Some libraries in this study had Jurkat cell RNA spiked in. CDR3s include the opening cysteine and the closing phenylalanine or tryptophan. The D gene is left open where the match is weak. Clone size, where shown, is once, few, many, or a class for clones that have expanded.

j_gene: TRBJ2-5
len: 12
d_gene: .
v_gene: TRBV30
abundance: many
CDR3nt: TGTGCCAGAGGGACCGAAGTCCAGACCCAGTACTTC
CDR3aa: CARGTEVQTQYF

j_gene: TRBJ1-5
len: 18
d_gene: .
v_gene: TRBV4-2
abundance: .
CDR3nt: TGTGCCAGCAGCCAGGCCCGGGACGGGACCGTCGGCAATCAGCCCCAGCATTTT
CDR3aa: CASSQARDGTVGNQPQHF

j_gene: TRBJ2-1
len: 17
d_gene: TRBD2
v_gene: TRBV14
abundance: .
CDR3nt: TGTGCCGGCAGCCCAGGCCTCTGGGGAGGGATGGTGGATGAGCAGTTCTTC
CDR3aa: CAGSPGLWGGMVDEQFF

j_gene: TRBJ2-7
len: 15
d_gene: .
v_gene: TRBV7-9
abundance: .
CDR3nt: TGTGCCAGCAGCTTTAGGGCAGGGAACTCCTACGAGCAGTACTTC
CDR3aa: CASSFRAGNSYEQYF

j_gene: TRBJ1-4
len: 19
d_gene: TRBD1
v_gene: TRBV16
abundance: .
CDR3nt: TGTGCCAGCAGCCAATATGGGGCGGAGGCGGGACAGAAAAATGAAAAACTGTTTTTT
CDR3aa: CASSQYGAEAGQKNEKLFF

j_gene: TRBJ2-1
len: 14
d_gene: .
v_gene: TRBV14
abundance: few
CDR3nt: TGTGCCAGCAGCCTGAAAGGGACTCCAAATGAGCAGTTCTTC
CDR3aa: CASSLKGTPNEQFF

j_gene: TRBJ1-4
len: 22
d_gene: .
v_gene: TRBV24-1
abundance: .
CDR3nt: TGTGCCACCAGTGATCGAGTCAGCCGGCCAAAACAAACCCCCGCAACTAATGAAAAACTGTTTTTT
CDR3aa: CATSDRVSRPKQTPATNEKLFF

j_gene: TRBJ2-1
len: 12
d_gene: .
v_gene: TRBV19
abundance: .
CDR3nt: TGTGCCAGTAGCTCCTTATACAATGAGCAGTTCTTC
CDR3aa: CASSSLYNEQFF

j_gene: TRBJ1-5
len: 14
d_gene: TRBD1
v_gene: TRBV7-6
abundance: many
CDR3nt: TGTGCCAGCAGCTTAGGACAGGGTGCCCAGCCCCAGCATTTT
CDR3aa: CASSLGQGAQPQHF

j_gene: TRBJ2-1
len: 16
d_gene: TRBD2
v_gene: TRBV4-1
abundance: many
CDR3nt: TGCGCCAGCAGCCAAGATGGATTAGCGGGACCCGATGAGCAGTTCTTC
CDR3aa: CASSQDGLAGPDEQFF

j_gene: TRBJ2-2
len: 17
d_gene: .
v_gene: TRBV4-3
abundance: .
CDR3nt: TGCGCCAGCAGCCAAGAGGTAGGGCCGGCGGAAACCGGGGAGCTGTTTTTT
CDR3aa: CASSQEVGPAETGELFF

j_gene: TRBJ2-5
len: 15
d_gene: TRBD2
v_gene: TRBV3-1
abundance: many
CDR3nt: TGTGCCAGCAGCCAAGGAGACTGGCGGGAGGAGACCCAGTACTTC
CDR3aa: CASSQGDWREETQYF

j_gene: TRBJ2-7
len: 17
d_gene: .
v_gene: TRBV4-1
abundance: many
CDR3nt: TGCGCCAGCAGCCAAAAACCCCGGCCCGAGAGTACCTACGAGCAGTACTTC
CDR3aa: CASSQKPRPESTYEQYF

j_gene: TRBJ1-5
len: 14
d_gene: .
v_gene: TRBV13
abundance: many
CDR3nt: TGTGCCAGCAGCGCCGGACAGATTAATCAGCCCCAGCATTTT
CDR3aa: CASSAGQINQPQHF

j_gene: TRBJ2-1
len: 15
d_gene: .
v_gene: TRBV7-9
abundance: few
CDR3nt: TGTGCCAGCAGCTTAGTGTCAGCCCCCTACAATGAGCAGTTCTTC
CDR3aa: CASSLVSAPYNEQFF

j_gene: TRBJ2-2
len: 17
d_gene: .
v_gene: TRBV18
abundance: few
CDR3nt: TGTGCCAGCTCACCGAGTCACTTGGAATTACACACCGGGGAGCTGTTTTTT
CDR3aa: CASSPSHLELHTGELFF

j_gene: TRBJ1-1
len: 12
d_gene: .
v_gene: TRBV18
abundance: .
CDR3nt: TGTGCCAGCTCACCCCCCCTGGCTGAAGCTTTCTTT
CDR3aa: CASSPPLAEAFF

j_gene: TRBJ2-5
len: 13
d_gene: .
v_gene: TRBV4-1
abundance: many
CDR3nt: TGCGCCAGCAGCCAGGAAGCGAAAGAGACCCAGTACTTC
CDR3aa: CASSQEAKETQYF

j_gene: TRBJ2-1
len: 14
d_gene: TRBD1
v_gene: TRBV6-5
abundance: many
CDR3nt: TGTGCCAGCAGTTTACAGGGGCCCTACAATGAGCAGTTCTTC
CDR3aa: CASSLQGPYNEQFF

j_gene: TRBJ2-7
len: 16
d_gene: .
v_gene: TRBV2
abundance: few
CDR3nt: TGTGCCAGCAGGGACTTCTGGGGGACCGCAGCCTACGAGCAGTACTTC
CDR3aa: CASRDFWGTAAYEQYF

j_gene: TRBJ2-1
len: 16
d_gene: .
v_gene: TRBV28
abundance: many
CDR3nt: TGTGCCAGCAGTTTATTGGTTCGGTCTGTAATCGGTGAGCAGTTCTTC
CDR3aa: CASSLLVRSVIGEQFF

j_gene: TRBJ2-3
len: 14
d_gene: .
v_gene: TRBV12-3/TRBV12-4
abundance: few
CDR3nt: TGTGCCAGCAGTTTAACGGGAGGCACAGATACGCAGTATTTT
CDR3aa: CASSLTGGTDTQYF

j_gene: TRBJ2-7
len: 14
d_gene: TRBD2
v_gene: TRBV23-1
abundance: many
CDR3nt: TGCGCCAGCAGTCCCGGACTAGCGCCTTCCGAGCAGTACTTC
CDR3aa: CASSPGLAPSEQYF

j_gene: TRBJ1-2
len: 14
d_gene: .
v_gene: TRBV12-3/TRBV12-4
abundance: .
CDR3nt: TGTGCCAGCAGTTTCGGATCCACCAACCATGGCTACACCTTC
CDR3aa: CASSFGSTNHGYTF

j_gene: TRBJ2-1
len: 17
d_gene: TRBD1
v_gene: TRBV4-1
abundance: .
CDR3nt: TGCGCCAGCAGCCATGCCGGGACAGACAGCTCCTACAATGAGCAGTCCTTC
CDR3aa: CASSHAGTDSSYNEQSF

j_gene: TRBJ2-3
len: 14
d_gene: .
v_gene: TRBV11-2
abundance: many
CDR3nt: TGTGCCAGCAGCCCCCCGGGGAACACAGATACGCAGTATTTT
CDR3aa: CASSPPGNTDTQYF

j_gene: TRBJ2-6
len: 14
d_gene: .
v_gene: TRBV19
abundance: few
CDR3nt: TGTGCCAGTAGTCAGAGATCTGGGGCCAACGTCCTGACTTTC
CDR3aa: CASSQRSGANVLTF

j_gene: TRBJ2-1
len: 13
d_gene: TRBD2
v_gene: TRBV10-3
abundance: few
CDR3nt: TGTGCCATCAGTGGAGGGACTAACAATGAGCAGTTCTTC
CDR3aa: CAISGGTNNEQFF

j_gene: TRBJ2-3
len: 15
d_gene: .
v_gene: TRBV27
abundance: many
CDR3nt: TGTGCCAGCAGTTCCACAGGGATCAGCACAGATACGCAGTATTTT
CDR3aa: CASSSTGISTDTQYF

j_gene: TRBJ2-1
len: 15
d_gene: TRBD2
v_gene: TRBV27
abundance: few
CDR3nt: TGTGCCAGCAAACGTCTAGCGGGAGGGTTGAATGAGCAGTGCTTC
CDR3aa: CASKRLAGGLNEQCF

j_gene: TRBJ2-7
len: 16
d_gene: TRBD2
v_gene: TRBV19
abundance: many
CDR3nt: TGTGCCAGTAGTATAGGATGGCGAGCGGGAGTGTTGGAGCAGTACTTC
CDR3aa: CASSIGWRAGVLEQYF

j_gene: TRBJ1-1
len: 11
d_gene: .
v_gene: TRBV6-2/TRBV6-3
abundance: many
CDR3nt: TGTGCCAGCAGGAAGGGAACTGAAGCTTTCTTT
CDR3aa: CASRKGTEAFF

j_gene: TRBJ2-7
len: 15
d_gene: TRBD1
v_gene: TRBV6-1
abundance: .
CDR3nt: TGTGCCAGCAGTGAATGGGTACAGGGGGCTTACGAGCAGTACTTC
CDR3aa: CASSEWVQGAYEQYF

j_gene: TRBJ2-1
len: 17
d_gene: .
v_gene: TRBV6-5
abundance: many
CDR3nt: TGTGCCAGCAGTTACTTCCTCGGAACGAGCTCCTACAATGAGCAGTTCTTC
CDR3aa: CASSYFLGTSSYNEQFF

j_gene: TRBJ2-5
len: 15
d_gene: .
v_gene: TRBV14
abundance: few
CDR3nt: TGTGCCAGCAGCCATGCCCGGAACATCCAAGAGACCCAGTACTTC
CDR3aa: CASSHARNIQETQYF

j_gene: TRBJ2-5
len: 17
d_gene: TRBD1
v_gene: TRBV4-1
abundance: .
CDR3nt: TGCGCCAGCAGCCAAGGATATCCACAGGGGGCATTGGAGACCCAGTACTTC
CDR3aa: CASSQGYPQGALETQYF

j_gene: TRBJ2-1
len: 17
d_gene: TRBD1
v_gene: TRBV20-1
abundance: .
CDR3nt: TGCAGTGCGCGCGACGTAGAGGGGGCCTCCCCCTACAATGAGCAGTCCTTC
CDR3aa: CSARDVEGASPYNEQSF

j_gene: TRBJ2-1
len: 16
d_gene: .
v_gene: TRBV12-3/TRBV12-4
abundance: once
CDR3nt: TGTGCCAGCAGTCCCCGGGTCCAAGGGACCTACAATGAGCAGTTCTTC
CDR3aa: CASSPRVQGTYNEQFF

j_gene: TRBJ2-7
len: 14
d_gene: TRBD2
v_gene: TRBV6-6
abundance: many
CDR3nt: TGTGCCAGCAGTCCTGGACTAGCGGAGTACGAGCAGTACTTC
CDR3aa: CASSPGLAEYEQYF

j_gene: TRBJ1-5
len: 16
d_gene: TRBD1
v_gene: TRBV12-3/TRBV12-4
abundance: many
CDR3nt: TGTGCCAGCAGTTCCAGCCGGGACAGGGTCGATCAGCCCCAGCATTTT
CDR3aa: CASSSSRDRVDQPQHF

j_gene: TRBJ2-7
len: 12
d_gene: .
v_gene: TRBV18
abundance: few
CDR3nt: TGTGCCAACTCGTATAACGTAAACGAGCAGTACTTC
CDR3aa: CANSYNVNEQYF

j_gene: TRBJ2-1
len: 16
d_gene: .
v_gene: TRBV9
abundance: few
CDR3nt: TGTGCCAGCAGCGTAGAAACTAGCCCTTCATACAATGAGCAGTTCTTC
CDR3aa: CASSVETSPSYNEQFF

j_gene: TRBJ2-3
len: 14
d_gene: .
v_gene: TRBV27
abundance: many
CDR3nt: TGTGCCAGCAGTTTATTAGGCGTCACAGATACGCAGTATTTT
CDR3aa: CASSLLGVTDTQYF

j_gene: TRBJ2-7
len: 14
d_gene: TRBD1
v_gene: TRBV3-1
abundance: many
CDR3nt: TGTGCCAGCAGCCCCAGACAGGGGGCGGACGAGCAGTACTTC
CDR3aa: CASSPRQGADEQYF

j_gene: TRBJ1-2
len: 15
d_gene: .
v_gene: TRBV5-6
abundance: many
CDR3nt: TGTGCCAGCAGCATCTCCCAGGCGACAGCCTATGGCTACACCTTC
CDR3aa: CASSISQATAYGYTF

j_gene: TRBJ2-2
len: 18
d_gene: TRBD2
v_gene: TRBV23-1
abundance: many
CDR3nt: TGCGCCAGCAGTCAATCCGGGGGTGCGGGAGTTAGAACCGGGGAGCTGTTTTTT
CDR3aa: CASSQSGGAGVRTGELFF

j_gene: TRBJ2-3
len: 14
d_gene: .
v_gene: TRBV20-1
abundance: many
CDR3nt: TGCAGTGCTGACCCGATCGAAAGCACAGATACGCAGTATTTT
CDR3aa: CSADPIESTDTQYF

j_gene: TRBJ1-2
len: 15
d_gene: .
v_gene: TRBV4-1
abundance: few
CDR3nt: TGCGCCAGCAGCCAAAATACAGGTAGCCAGGATGGCTACACCTTC
CDR3aa: CASSQNTGSQDGYTF

j_gene: TRBJ2-7
len: 16
d_gene: TRBD2
v_gene: TRBV5-6
abundance: few
CDR3nt: TGTGCCAGCAGCCTGCCTATGGCTAGCGGGAGGGTCGAGCAGTACTTC
CDR3aa: CASSLPMASGRVEQYF

j_gene: TRBJ2-6
len: 17
d_gene: TRBD1
v_gene: TRBV24-1
abundance: .
CDR3nt: TGTGCCACCAGTGACTGGGACAGCCTCGCTGGGGCCAACGTCCTGACTTTC
CDR3aa: CATSDWDSLAGANVLTF